These T cell receptor beta chains were read from a single sample in a study of T cells in Graves' hyperthyroidism and ophthalmopathy. One entry per CDR3 protein results from TCRdb running MiXCR on the multiplex PCR reads. The sample yields 250,000 to 400,000 distinct CDR3 sequences, approximately 13% seen once. The material sequenced was blood. Every receptor here comes from a woman aged 35 to 49 with Graves' ophthalmopathy. CDR3s include the opening cysteine and the closing phenylalanine or tryptophan. Rows may omit the clone size; those that give it use once, few, many or a size class.

TRBV29-1	17	many	TRBJ2-7	CSVILAGVTLQFYEQYF
TRBV11-3	12	many	TRBJ2-7	CASSLESTKQYF
TRBV27	14	-	TRBJ2-7	CASNPGTGLDEQYF
TRBV7-9	17	few	TRBJ2-2	CASSSSTGLVSTGELFF
TRBV12-3/TRBV12-4	14	many	TRBJ1-1	CASSLGGMNTEAFF
TRBV9	17	-	TRBJ2-3	CASSPRIGGGALDTQYF
TRBV20-1	15	many	TRBJ2-3	CSALRDREVADTQYF
TRBV19	16	many	TRBJ2-7	CASSDETSGATYEQYF
TRBV6-1	15	many	TRBJ2-7	CASSEARRTIYEQYF
TRBV20-1	14	many	TRBJ2-1	CSARDRGNYNEQFF
TRBV6-9	16	few	TRBJ1-1	CASSYSGTGGEIEAFF
TRBV30	15	-	TRBJ1-3	CAWSVRRTSGNTIYF
TRBV6-1	14	-	TRBJ2-3	CASSPDAGDRTQYF
TRBV2	13	many	TRBJ1-1	CASTRQWNTEAFF
TRBV3-1	15	many	TRBJ1-1	CASSQEFGVNTEAFF
TRBV5-6	13	many	TRBJ2-2	CASSLAGPGELFF
TRBV5-1	14	few	TRBJ1-6	CASSQGLGDSPLHF
TRBV7-9	13	many	TRBJ1-1	CASSVQVGTEAFF
TRBV6-6	17	few	TRBJ2-6	CASSYSWGDSGANVLTF
TRBV5-1	16	-	TRBJ1-4	CASSANPGVATEKLFF
TRBV10-3	14	-	TRBJ2-1	CAINAFGPNNEQFF
TRBV10-2	14	few	TRBJ2-1	CASSALSSYNEQFF
TRBV6-9	16	many	TRBJ2-5	CASSYSNPRGRETQYF
TRBV10-3	16	many	TRBJ1-5	CAIGKGGPDSNQPQHF
TRBV6-5	14	few	TRBJ1-1	CASSYTPFGTEAFF
TRBV6-1	15	-	TRBJ1-2	CASSTRPGQGYGYTF
TRBV10-2	13	-	TRBJ2-7	CASSHGTGVEQYF
TRBV6-6	13	-	TRBJ2-1	CASSYTLGNEQFF
TRBV27	15	-	TRBJ1-2	CASSTRSDRVEGYTF
TRBV6-1	15	many	TRBJ1-1	CASSPRTESNTEAFF
TRBV6-1	13	many	TRBJ1-1	CASQAESYTEAFF
TRBV3-1	14	-	TRBJ2-3	CASSQEASGRLKYF
TRBV5-6	16	-	TRBJ2-7	CASSLAIAGGVYEQYF
TRBV11-2	15	many	TRBJ1-1	CASSRPTGRTTEAFF
TRBV20-1	13	few	TRBJ2-3	CSAYSGGTDTQYF
TRBV20-1	14	few	TRBJ2-7	CSASSGRVGYEQYF
TRBV20-1	14	many	TRBJ2-3	CSARWAGGAYTQYF
TRBV11-3	14	few	TRBJ1-1	CASSPPGEYTQAFF
TRBV7-9	16	few	TRBJ2-3	CASSFPSGSGTDTQYF
TRBV5-5	14	few	TRBJ1-5	CASSFVPGNQPQHF
TRBV12-3/TRBV12-4	14	many	TRBJ1-2	CASSRQGGVYGYTF
TRBV9	15	few	TRBJ2-5	CASSDKSQALETQYF
TRBV3-1	16	few	TRBJ2-1	CASSPFRDPSYNEQFF
TRBV20-1	14	many	TRBJ2-3	CSADTGGFTDTQYF
TRBV6-1	14	many	TRBJ2-7	CASSEGWATAEQYF
TRBV5-1	14	few	TRBJ2-7	CASSSVGVPYEQYF
TRBV27	18	-	TRBJ1-2	CASSFNLPGRGTSYGYTF